The clone carrying this T cell receptor beta chain has more than one count but fewer than ten. The data belong to a study of blood T cell repertoires in COVID-19. Study-wide background: Both acute and convalescent COVID-19 samples were obtained from the United States, Italy and Spain. T cells, B-cell-depleted T cells, or PBMCs provided the cDNA or gDNA that served as material.

Germline V lookup: CDR1 SGHAT, CDR2 FQNNGV. V dropped 5 bases and J dropped 7; count of bases not matched to a gene: 19. This CDR3 contains 18 residues. As handled by the study authors: Reference gene primer amplification gave nucleated cell count estimates. Sequencing was performed with immunoSEQ multiplex PCR; in TCRdb, only in-frame clones are kept and a portion is missing. The V and J calls and clone size are taken from that table; D and trimming were inferred from the DNA. The sample has 200,000 to 250,000 clones; around 84% are singletons. The clonotype comes from a man aged 30-40 years with active or convalescent COVID-19. The sequenced sample was peripheral blood. The gene calls are TRBV11-2 and TRBJ2-7; 11 positions match TRBD1. The CDR3 DNA reads as TGTGCCAGCAGCGAACTGGACCCTCGGACAGGGGGCATAAAAGAGCAGTACTTC. Amino acids: CASSELDPRTGGIKEQYF. Full variable domain (outside the CDR3, taken from reference TRBV11-2 and TRBJ2-7): EAGVAQSPRYKIIEKRQSVAFWCNPISGHATLYWYQQILGQGPKLLIQFQNNGVVDDSQLPKDRFSAERLKGVDSTLKIQPAKLEDSAVYLCASSELDPRTGGIKEQYFGPGTRLTVT.